The 10 T cell receptor beta chains below all came from one sample that was sequenced in a study of siplizumab effects on memory and regulatory T cells (dated 2019 in TCRdb). Library preparation was by the immunoSEQ multiplex PCR assay. This immuneACCESS table, as held by TCRdb, lists in-frame sequences with V and J called but not all clones. Of the missing ones, under half trace to an unresolved V gene in checked studies; the others have no known cause. Across this sample there are 94,000 or so clones, with more than 95% seen only once. The ten top clones hold around 0.03% of the sample. The sequenced sample was naive CD4+ T cells sorted from blood. The cell subset or site label on this specimen signifies: unstimulated naive T cells. The receptors originated from a human donor in good health.

The chain couples TRBV11-2 to TRBJ2-1, with D possibly being TRBD2 (5 bases). The CDR3 contains 17 residues. V was cut by 5 bases and J by 2 bases, with 19 bases left in between. Germline V CDR1 and CDR2: SGHAT, FQNNGV. CDR3 DNA sequence: TGTGCCAGCAGCACATACCAACTCCCCGGGACCTACAATGAGCAGTTCTTC. It translates to CASSTYQLPGTYNEQFF.

The rearrangement links TRBV10-3 to TRBJ2-2, with 14 bases matching TRBD2. With V trimmed by 10 bases and J by 5 bases, 9 bases remained unmatched. The CDR3 length is 16 residues. The germline V gene has CDR1 ENHRY and CDR2 SYGVKD. CDR3 nucleotides: TGTGCCACCAGGACTAGCGGGGGGACGTATACCGGGGAGCTGTTTTTT. Its protein product is CATRTSGGTYTGELFF.

The V and J genes are TRBV18 and TRBJ1-5, with unresolved D. Germline V gene data show CDR1 as KGHSH and CDR2 as LQKENI. This CDR3 has 15 amino acids. V was trimmed by 0 bases and J by 4 bases, leaving 10 bases between them. DNA of the CDR3: TGTGCCAGCTCACCACCGCTTACAGTGAATCAGCCCCAGCATTTT. The encoded protein is CASSPPLTVNQPQHF.

The chain employs TRBV5-1 and TRBJ1-1; 10 nucleotides align to TRBD1. The V and J ends lost 1 base and 3 bases, in that order; junction bases with no gene match: 6. Germline CDR1 SGHRS, CDR2 YFSETQ. This CDR3 region has 16 residues. CDR3 in DNA: TGCGCCAGCAGCTTGTCCCGGGACAGGGGATACACTGAAGCTTTCTTT. It specifies CASSLSRDRGYTEAFF.

This sequence joins TRBV7-2 and TRBJ1-2; weak D call: TRBD1 (5 bases). From germline, CDR1 is SGHTA and CDR2 FQGNSA. V gave up 4 bases and J gave up 2 bases, with 11 bases separating them. The CDR3 is 14 residues long. CDR3: CASSSLRENYGYTF. CDR3 in DNA: TGTGCCAGCAGCTCCCTCAGGGAAAACTATGGCTACACCTTC.

V and J are TRBV19 and TRBJ2-3; TRBD1 might be the D (6 bases). CDR3 length: 13 residues. With 3 bases removed from V and 5 bases from J, the gap between germline ends came to 9 bases. The germline gives CDR1 LNHDA, CDR2 SQIVND (reference sequence). CDR3 in amino acids: CASSIHREDTQYF. The CDR3 DNA sequence: TGTGCCAGTAGTATCCACAGGGAAGATACGCAGTATTTT. Drawing the rest from reference TRBV19 and TRBJ2-3, the complete variable domain is DGGITQSPKYLFRKEGQNVTLSCEQNLNHDAMYWYRQDPGQGLRLIYYSQIVNDFQKGDIAEGYSVSREKKESFPLTVTSAQKNPTAFYLCASSIHREDTQYFGPGTRLTVL.

This clone was observed a single time. The genes are TRBV11-2 and TRBJ2-1, with TRBD2 identical over 11 bases. CDR3 length: 18 amino acids. V shed 2 bases and J 4 bases; nucleotides not matched to a gene: 10. Germline V gives CDR1 SGHAT, CDR2 FQNNGV. CDR3 amino acids: CASSLLASGGPLYNEQFF. CDR3 DNA sequence: TGTGCCAGCAGCTTACTGGCTAGCGGGGGGCCCCTTTACAATGAGCAGTTCTTC.

The chain has TRBV7-2 and TRBJ2-3; D is undetermined. Germline CDR1 SGHTA, CDR2 FQGNSA. CDR3 length: 13 residues. With 2 bases removed from V and 4 bases from J, the gap between germline ends came to 7 bases. CDR3 in amino acids: CASSLSLADTQYF. CDR3 sequence (DNA): TGTGCCAGCAGCTTATCTCTCGCAGATACGCAGTATTTT. The variable domain in full, completed from reference TRBV7-2 and TRBJ2-3, reads GAGVSQSPSNKVTEKGKDVELRCDPISGHTALYWYRQSLGQGLEFLIYFQGNSAPDKSGLPSDRFSAERTGGSVSTLTIQRTQQEDSAVYLCASSLSLADTQYFGPGTRLTVL.

This clone was counted a few times. The chain carries TRBV19 and TRBJ1-1; the D is unclear. Germline V lookup: CDR1 LNHDA, CDR2 SQIVND (reference sequence). Trimming pared 0 bases from V and 7 bases from J, leaving 9 bases between. The CDR3 is 13 amino acids. CDR3 sequence reads: CASSIDRGVEAFF. CDR3 coding DNA: TGTGCCAGTAGTATAGATCGTGGGGTTGAAGCTTTCTTT.

The count of this clone is one. The chain employs TRBV6-5 and TRBJ2-2, with 7 bases fitting TRBD1. The germline CDR1 and CDR2 sequences are MNHEY and SVGAGI. The CDR3 runs 15 residues. V gave up 7 bases and J gave up 7 bases; unmatched junction bases: 12. The CDR3 loop reads CASTSDRTRGGELFF. As DNA, the CDR3 is TGTGCCAGCACCTCGGACAGGACCCGGGGCGGGGAGCTGTTTTTT.